The clone carrying this T cell receptor beta chain was picked up a small number of times. Here immunoSEQ multiplex PCR was the method, and the copy in TCRdb shows in-frame clones only, minus some. Counted here are some 120,000 clones, more than 75% occurring once; the ten biggest clones make up 1% to 1.5%. This sample is part of a study of T cell responses to AZD1222 COVID-19 vaccine. The germline gives CDR1 SGHVS, CDR2 FNYEAQ. This CDR3 spans 16 amino acids. With 5 bases clipped from V and 4 bases from J, the junction kept 12 bases outside the gene matches. This chain connects TRBV7-6 to TRBJ1-1; 8 nucleotides agree with TRBD1. The sample was peripheral blood, taken on day 0 of AZD1222 vaccination. The clonotype comes from an adult in good health. The CDR3 region is CASSLSPGQVPTEAFF. The CDR3 nucleotides read TGTGCCAGCAGCCTTAGCCCGGGACAGGTTCCCACTGAAGCTTTCTTT.